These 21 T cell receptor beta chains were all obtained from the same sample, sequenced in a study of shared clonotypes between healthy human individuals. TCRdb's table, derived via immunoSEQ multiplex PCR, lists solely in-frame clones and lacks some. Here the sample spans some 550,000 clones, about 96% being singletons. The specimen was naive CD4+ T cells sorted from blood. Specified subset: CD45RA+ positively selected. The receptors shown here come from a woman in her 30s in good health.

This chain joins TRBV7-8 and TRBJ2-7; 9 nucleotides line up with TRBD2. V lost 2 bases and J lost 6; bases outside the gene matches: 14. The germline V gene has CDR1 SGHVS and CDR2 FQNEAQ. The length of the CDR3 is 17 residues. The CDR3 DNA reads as TGTGCCAGCAGCTTATATCCTAGCGGGGAGGGCTCGTCCGAGCAGTACTTC. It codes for CASSLYPSGEGSSEQYF.

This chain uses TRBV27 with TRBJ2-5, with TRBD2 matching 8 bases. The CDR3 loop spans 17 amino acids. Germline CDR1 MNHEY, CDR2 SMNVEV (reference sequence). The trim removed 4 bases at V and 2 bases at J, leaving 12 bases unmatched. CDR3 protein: CASSSFGGGRSQETQYF. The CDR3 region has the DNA TGTGCCAGCAGTTCCTTTGGGGGCGGGAGGTCACAAGAGACCCAGTACTTC.

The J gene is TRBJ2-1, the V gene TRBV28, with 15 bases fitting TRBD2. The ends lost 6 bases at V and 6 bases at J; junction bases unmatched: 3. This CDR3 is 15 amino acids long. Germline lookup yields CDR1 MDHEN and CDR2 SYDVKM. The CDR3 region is CASSWTSGRANEQFF. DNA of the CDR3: TGTGCCAGCAGCTGGACTAGCGGGAGGGCCAATGAGCAGTTCTTC. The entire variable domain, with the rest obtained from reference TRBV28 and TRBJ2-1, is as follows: DVKVTQSSRYLVKRTGEKVFLECVQDMDHENMFWYRQDPGLGLRLIYFSYDVKMKEKGDIPEGYSVSREKKERFSLILESASTNQTSMYLCASSWTSGRANEQFFGPGTRLTVL.

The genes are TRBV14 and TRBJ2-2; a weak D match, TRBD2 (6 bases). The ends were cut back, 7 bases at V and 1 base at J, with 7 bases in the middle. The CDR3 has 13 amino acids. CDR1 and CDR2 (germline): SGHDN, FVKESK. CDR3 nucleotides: TGTGCCAGCATGCGGGGGAACACCGGGGAGCTGTTTTTT. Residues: CASMRGNTGELFF.

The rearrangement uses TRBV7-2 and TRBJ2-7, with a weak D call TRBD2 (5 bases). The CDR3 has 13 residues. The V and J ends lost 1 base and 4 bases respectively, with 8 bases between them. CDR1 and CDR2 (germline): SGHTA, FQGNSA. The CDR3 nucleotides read TGTGCCAGCAGCTTAGGCCGGGAATACGAGCAGTACTTC. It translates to CASSLGREYEQYF.

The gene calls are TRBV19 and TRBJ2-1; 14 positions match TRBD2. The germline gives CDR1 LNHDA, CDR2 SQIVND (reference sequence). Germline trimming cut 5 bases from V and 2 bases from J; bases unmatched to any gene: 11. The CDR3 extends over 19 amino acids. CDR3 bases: TGTGCCAGTAGTCCTCTCTCCGGGACTAGCGGGAGAGCCTACAATGAGCAGTTCTTC. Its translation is CASSPLSGTSGRAYNEQFF. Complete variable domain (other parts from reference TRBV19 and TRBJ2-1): DGGITQSPKYLFRKEGQNVTLSCEQNLNHDAMYWYRQDPGQGLRLIYYSQIVNDFQKGDIAEGYSVSREKKESFPLTVTSAQKNPTAFYLCASSPLSGTSGRAYNEQFFGPGTRLTVL.

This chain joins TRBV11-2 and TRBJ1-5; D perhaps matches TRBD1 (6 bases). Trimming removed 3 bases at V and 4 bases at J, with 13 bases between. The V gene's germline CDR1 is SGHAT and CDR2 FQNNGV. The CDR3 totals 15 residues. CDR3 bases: TGTGCCAGCAGCTTCGGATGGACAGAAAATCAGCCCCAGCATTTT. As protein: CASSFGWTENQPQHF.

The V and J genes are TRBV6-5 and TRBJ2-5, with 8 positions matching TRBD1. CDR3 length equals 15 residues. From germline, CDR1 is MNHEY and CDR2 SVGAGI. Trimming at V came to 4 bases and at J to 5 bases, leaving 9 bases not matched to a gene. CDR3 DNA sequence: TGTGCCAGCAGTTCTCGGCCAGGGGGCAGGGAGACCCAGTACTTC. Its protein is CASSSRPGGRETQYF.

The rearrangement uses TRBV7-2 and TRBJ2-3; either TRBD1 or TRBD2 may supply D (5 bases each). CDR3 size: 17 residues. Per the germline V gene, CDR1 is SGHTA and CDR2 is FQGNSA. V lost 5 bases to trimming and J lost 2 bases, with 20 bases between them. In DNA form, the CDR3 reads TGTGCCAGCAGCCGCCCTTCGGGGCAAGAGTTCACAGATACGCAGTATTTT. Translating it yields CASSRPSGQEFTDTQYF.

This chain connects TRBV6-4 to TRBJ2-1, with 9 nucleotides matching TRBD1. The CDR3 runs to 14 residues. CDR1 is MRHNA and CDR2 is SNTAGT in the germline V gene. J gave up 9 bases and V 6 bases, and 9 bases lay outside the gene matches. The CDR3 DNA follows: TGTGCCAGCAGCCGGGACAGGGCAGTTGGTGAGCAGTTCTTC. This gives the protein CASSRDRAVGEQFF.

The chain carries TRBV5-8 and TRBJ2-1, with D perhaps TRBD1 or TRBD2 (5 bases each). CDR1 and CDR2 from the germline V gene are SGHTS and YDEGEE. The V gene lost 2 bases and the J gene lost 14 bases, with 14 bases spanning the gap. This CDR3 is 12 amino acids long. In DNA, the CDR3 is TGTGCCAGCAGCTTACCAGGGTGGGAGAAGTTCTTC. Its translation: CASSLPGWEKFF.

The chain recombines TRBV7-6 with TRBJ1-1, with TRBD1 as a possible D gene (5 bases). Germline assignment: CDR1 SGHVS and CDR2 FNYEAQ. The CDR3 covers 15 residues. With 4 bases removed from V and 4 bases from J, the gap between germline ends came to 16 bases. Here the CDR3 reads CASSSVGGGRTEAFF. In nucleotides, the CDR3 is TGTGCCAGCAGCTCGGTGGGGGGAGGACGCACTGAAGCTTTCTTT.

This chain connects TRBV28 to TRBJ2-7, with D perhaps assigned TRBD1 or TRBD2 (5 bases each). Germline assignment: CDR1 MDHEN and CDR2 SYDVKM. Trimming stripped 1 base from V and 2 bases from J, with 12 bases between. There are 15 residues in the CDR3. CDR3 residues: CASSLSLGDPYEQYF. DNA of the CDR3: TGTGCCAGCAGTTTATCACTTGGGGACCCCTACGAGCAGTACTTC.

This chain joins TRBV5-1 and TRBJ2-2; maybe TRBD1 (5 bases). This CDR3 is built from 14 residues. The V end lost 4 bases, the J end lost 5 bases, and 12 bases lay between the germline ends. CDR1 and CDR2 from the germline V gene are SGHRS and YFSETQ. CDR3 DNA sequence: TGCGCCAGCAGCCAGGGCCGGCCGACCGGGGAGCTGTTTTTT. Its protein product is CASSQGRPTGELFF.

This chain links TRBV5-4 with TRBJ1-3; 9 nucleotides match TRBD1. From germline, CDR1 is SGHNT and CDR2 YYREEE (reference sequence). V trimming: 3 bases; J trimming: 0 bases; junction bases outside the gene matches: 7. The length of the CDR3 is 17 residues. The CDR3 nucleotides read TGTGCCAGCAGCTCAACTCCGGGACAGGGCTCTGGAAACACCATATATTTT. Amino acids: CASSSTPGQGSGNTIYF.

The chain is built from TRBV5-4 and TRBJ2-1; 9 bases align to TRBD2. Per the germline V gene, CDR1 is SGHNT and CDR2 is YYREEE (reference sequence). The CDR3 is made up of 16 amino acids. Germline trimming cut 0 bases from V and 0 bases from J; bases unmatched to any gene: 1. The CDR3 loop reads CASSLGSGSSYNEQFF. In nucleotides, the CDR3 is TGTGCCAGCAGCTTGGGTAGCGGGAGCTCCTACAATGAGCAGTTCTTC.

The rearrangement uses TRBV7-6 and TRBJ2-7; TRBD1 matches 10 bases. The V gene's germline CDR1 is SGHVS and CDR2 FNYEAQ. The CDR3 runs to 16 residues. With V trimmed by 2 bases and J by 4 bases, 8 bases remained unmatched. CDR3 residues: CASSLSRDRGLYEQYF. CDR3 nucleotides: TGTGCCAGCAGCTTATCCCGGGACAGGGGATTGTACGAGCAGTACTTC.

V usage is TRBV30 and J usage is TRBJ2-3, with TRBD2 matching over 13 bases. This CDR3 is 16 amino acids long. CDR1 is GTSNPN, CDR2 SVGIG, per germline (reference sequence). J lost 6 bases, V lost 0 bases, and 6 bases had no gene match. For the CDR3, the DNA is TGTGCCTGGAGTGTAAGACTAGCGGGAGGAGAGGATACGCAGTATTTT. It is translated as CAWSVRLAGGEDTQYF.

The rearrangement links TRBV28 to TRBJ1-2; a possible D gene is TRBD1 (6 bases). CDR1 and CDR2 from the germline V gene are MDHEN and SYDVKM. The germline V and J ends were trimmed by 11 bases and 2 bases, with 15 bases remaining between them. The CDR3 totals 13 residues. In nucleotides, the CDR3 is TGTGCCGCCCTGGGGGACAAAAACTATGGCTACACCTTC. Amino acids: CAALGDKNYGYTF.

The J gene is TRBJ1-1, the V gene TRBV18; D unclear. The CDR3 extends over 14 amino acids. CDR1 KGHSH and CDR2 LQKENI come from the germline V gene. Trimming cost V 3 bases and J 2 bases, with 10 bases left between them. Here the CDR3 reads CASSPSVGNTEAFF. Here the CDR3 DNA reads TGTGCCAGCTCACCGTCGGTCGGAAACACTGAAGCTTTCTTT.

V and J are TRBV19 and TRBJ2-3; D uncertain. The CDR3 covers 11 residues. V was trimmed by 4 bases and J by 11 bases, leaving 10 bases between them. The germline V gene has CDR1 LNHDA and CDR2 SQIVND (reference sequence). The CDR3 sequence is CASSTLPGQYF. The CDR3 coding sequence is TGTGCCAGTAGTACCTTGCCGGGGCAGTATTTT.